This T cell receptor (beta chain) was sequenced in a study of PD-1 blockade in classical Hodgkin lymphoma. Clones were read by immunoSEQ multiplex PCR, and TCRdb kept only the in-frame ones, dropping some. The top ten hold roughly 15% of the sample, which has about 34,000 clones, 76% seen once. The CDR3 has 13 residues. Germline assignment: CDR1 SNHLY and CDR2 FYNNEI. V dropped 4 bases and J dropped 2 bases, with 8 bases sitting between them. Each patient experienced a relapse that followed autologous stem cell transplantation, and brentuximab vedotin exposure varied. The clonotype comes from a human donor with classical Hodgkin lymphoma. The chain carries TRBV2 and TRBJ1-2, with unresolved D. The starting material was peripheral blood mononuclear cells (PBMCs), obtained before the second cycle of nivolumab. CDR3 loop: CASSGYRNYGYTF. CDR3 DNA: TGTGCCAGCAGTGGGTATCGGAACTATGGCTACACCTTC.